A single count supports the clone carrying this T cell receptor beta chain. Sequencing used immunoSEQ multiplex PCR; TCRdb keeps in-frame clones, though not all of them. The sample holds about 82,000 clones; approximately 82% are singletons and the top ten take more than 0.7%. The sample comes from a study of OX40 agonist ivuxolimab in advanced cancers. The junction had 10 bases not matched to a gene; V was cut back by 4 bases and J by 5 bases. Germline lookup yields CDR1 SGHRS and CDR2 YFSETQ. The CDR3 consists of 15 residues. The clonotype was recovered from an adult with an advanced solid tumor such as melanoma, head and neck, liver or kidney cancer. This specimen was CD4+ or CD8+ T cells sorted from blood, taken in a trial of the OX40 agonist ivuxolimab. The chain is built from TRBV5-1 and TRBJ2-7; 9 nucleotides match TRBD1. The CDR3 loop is CASSAAGTGYHEQYF. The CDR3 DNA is TGCGCCAGCAGCGCAGCCGGGACAGGGTACCACGAGCAGTACTTC.